These 19 T cell receptor beta chains share one sample of origin, sequenced in a study of T cell repertoires in cytomegalovirus infection. TCRdb reanalysed the reads using MiXCR and keeps one entry per CDR3 protein. The sample includes about 900,000 distinct CDR3 sequences, roughly a third of them seen just once. Their cognate antigens are unknown. The sequenced sample was cultured CD8+ T cells from PBMCs, obtained from culture after CMV antigen stimulation. Source of these receptors: a human donor in good health (CMV status not recorded). Some clones in this sample may be carry-over from other donors' samples.

The chain has TRBV6-1 and TRBJ1-5, with D maybe TRBD1 (6 bases). There are 19 residues in the CDR3. The V gene lost 2 bases and the J gene lost 2 bases, with 22 bases spanning the gap. CDR1 is MNHNS and CDR2 is SASEGT in the germline V gene. CDR3 coding DNA: TGTGCCAGCAGTGAATTTAGACAGGTCGTCGTGCTTCGCAATCAGCCCCAGCATTTT. Encoded protein: CASSEFRQVVVLRNQPQHF.

The chain links TRBV2 to TRBJ2-6; either TRBD1 or TRBD2 may supply D (5 bases each). With 6 bases removed from V and 0 bases from J, the gap between germline ends came to 15 bases. This CDR3 comprises 17 residues. In germline, CDR1 is SNHLY, CDR2 FYNNEI. The CDR3 DNA is TGTGCCAGCAGGAACCGGGACGGAAGCTCTGGGGCCAACGTCCTGACTTTC. As protein: CASRNRDGSSGANVLTF.

The chain recombines TRBV20-1 with TRBJ1-1, with unresolved D. The length of the CDR3 is 15 residues. Germline values: CDR1 DFQATT, CDR2 SNEGSKA (reference sequence). The V end lost 5 bases, the J end lost 0 bases, and 16 bases lay between the germline ends. CDR3 DNA: TGCAGTGCTCTTTGGGCCCTTCAGGTGAACACTGAAGCTTTCTTT. Residues: CSALWALQVNTEAFF.

There are many counts of this clonotype. The chain recombines TRBV7-8 with TRBJ2-7, with a tentative D call TRBD1 (6 bases). This CDR3 is built from 21 residues. CDR1 and CDR2 (germline): SGHVS, FQNEAQ. Trimming stripped 1 base from V and 3 bases from J, with 31 bases between. CDR3 coding DNA: TGTGCCAGCAGCTTAGTTCGGGACACCGGTGCCTCGGGGAATAAAAGCTACGAGCAGTACTTC. It translates to CASSLVRDTGASGNKSYEQYF.

CDR3 bases: TGCAGTGCTAGCCCCGTAAGGGCTGAAGGGAATTTGGTCATGAACACTGAAGCTTTCTTT. Amino acid sequence: CSASPVRAEGNLVMNTEAFF. V usage is TRBV20-1 and J usage is TRBJ1-1, with D unresolved. Germline CDR1 reads DFQATT; CDR2 reads SNEGSKA (reference sequence). Trimming took off 3 bases at V and 0 bases at J, with 29 bases between the two ends. The CDR3 consists of 20 residues.

This sequence joins TRBV7-4 and TRBJ1-3; D is undetermined. The V end was cut by 8 bases, the J end by 2 bases, with 13 bases between. Germline CDR1 and CDR2: SGHVT and SQSDAQ. The CDR3 is 14 amino acids. The CDR3 region is CASQDPGPGNTIYF. The DNA of the CDR3 is TGTGCCAGCCAAGACCCAGGACCTGGAAACACCATATATTTT.

The chain recombines TRBV6-2 or TRBV6-3 with TRBJ1-6, with unresolved D. V was shortened by 5 bases and J by 0 bases, with 11 bases between the two germline ends. CDR1 and CDR2 from the germline V gene are MNHEY and SVGEGT. This CDR3 is built from 16 residues. CDR3 sequence reads: CASSMVESSYNSPLHF. CDR3 bases: TGTGCCAGCAGTATGGTGGAGAGCTCCTATAATTCACCCCTCCACTTT.

This clonotype has more than one count but fewer than ten. The gene calls are TRBV12-3 or TRBV12-4 and TRBJ2-2; possibly TRBD2 for D (7 bases). Trimming took 3 bases from V and 3 from J, leaving 11 bases between them. The CDR3 has 15 residues. Here the CDR3 DNA reads TGTGCCAGCAGTTTTATGGGGGGGCACACCGGGGAGCTGTTTTTT. This gives the protein CASSFMGGHTGELFF.

The chain recombines TRBV2 with TRBJ1-5; perhaps TRBD1 as D (6 bases). This CDR3 is built from 13 residues. From germline, CDR1 is SNHLY and CDR2 FYNNEI. The ends were cut back, 8 bases at V and 1 base at J, with 9 bases in the middle. The CDR3 reads CASLGGSNQPQHF. The CDR3, as DNA: TGTGCCAGCCTTGGGGGCAGCAATCAGCCCCAGCATTTT.

The chain recombines TRBV4-1 with TRBJ2-3, with D maybe TRBD1 (7 bases). Trimming cost V 1 base and J 1 base, with 21 bases left between them. The CDR3 consists of 19 residues. Germline CDR1 is MGHRA and CDR2 is YSYEKL. This chain's CDR3 is CASSQVGTAGGSGTDTQYF. In DNA, the CDR3 is TGCGCCAGCAGCCAAGTGGGTACGGCAGGGGGGTCCGGCACAGATACGCAGTATTTT.

The chain recombines TRBV7-6 with TRBJ2-3; TRBD1 aligns across 10 bases. Germline CDR1 and CDR2: SGHVS and FNYEAQ. With 8 bases clipped from V and 7 bases from J, the junction kept 15 bases outside the gene matches. The CDR3 is made up of 16 amino acids. The CDR3 sequence: CASGTRTGGEFHTQYF. DNA for the CDR3: TGTGCCAGCGGCACCCGGACAGGGGGGGAGTTTCATACGCAGTATTTT.

This clonotype was counted once. The V and J genes are TRBV7-6 and TRBJ1-1; TRBD1 agrees at 9 bases. V lost 3 bases to trimming and J lost 6 bases; unmatched junction nucleotides: 8. Germline loops: CDR1 SGHVS, CDR2 FNYEAQ. The CDR3 covers 15 residues. The CDR3 protein is CASSFQTGGRAEAFF. In DNA, the CDR3 is TGTGCCAGCAGCTTCCAAACAGGGGGCAGGGCTGAAGCTTTCTTT.

The rearrangement links TRBV6-1 to TRBJ2-1, with D hard to call. With 2 bases removed from V and 2 bases from J, the gap between germline ends came to 10 bases. In germline, CDR1 is MNHNS, CDR2 SASEGT. The CDR3 has 15 residues. In DNA form, the CDR3 reads TGTGCCAGCAGTGAACCCCCGAGCCCCTACAATGAGCAGTTCTTC. It encodes CASSEPPSPYNEQFF.

The chain joins TRBV4-1 to TRBJ2-1; the D gene is possibly TRBD1 (6 bases). The CDR3 totals 16 residues. Between the trimmed V and J ends, which lost 0 bases and 0 bases, there was a span of 9 bases. CDR1 MGHRA and CDR2 YSYEKL come from the germline V gene. CDR3 nucleotide sequence: TGCGCCAGCAGCCAAGAGGGGGACAACTCCTACAATGAGCAGTTCTTC. Amino acids: CASSQEGDNSYNEQFF.

The J gene is TRBJ2-5, the V gene TRBV2, with a weak D call TRBD2 (5 bases). V was cut by 5 bases and J by 4 bases, with 14 bases left in between. Germline-derived CDR1 and CDR2 are SNHLY and FYNNEI. CDR3 length: 14 amino acids. The CDR3 is CASSPKRGSETQYF. The CDR3 nucleotides read TGTGCCAGCAGTCCCAAACGGGGTTCAGAGACCCAGTACTTC.

This chain joins TRBV6-1 and TRBJ2-1, with a possible D match to TRBD1 (5 bases). Between the trimmed V and J ends, which lost 5 bases and 2 bases, there was a span of 16 bases. CDR1 is MNHNS and CDR2 is SASEGT in the germline V gene. CDR3 length: 16 residues. CDR3 in DNA: TGTGCCAGCAGTCAAAGATCAGGGATCCCCTACAATGAGCAGTTCTTC. Encoded protein: CASSQRSGIPYNEQFF.

The V and J genes are TRBV9 and TRBJ1-2; TRBD1 agrees at 7 bases. CDR3 length: 20 amino acids. Looked up from germline, CDR1 is SGDLS and CDR2 is YYNGEE. Losses at the gene ends were 0 bases for V and 8 bases for J; bases not matched to a gene: 25. In nucleotides, the CDR3 is TGTGCCAGCAGCGTAGTCCCTGGTATGGAGGACAGGCTGGACCAAGGGGGCTACACCTTC. It translates to CASSVVPGMEDRLDQGGYTF. Combining the CDR3 with reference TRBV9 and TRBJ1-2 gives the whole variable domain DSGVTQTPKHLITATGQRVTLRCSPRSGDLSVYWYQQSLDQGLQFLIQYYNGEERAKGNILERFSAQQFPDLHSELNLSSLELGDSALYFCASSVVPGMEDRLDQGGYTFGSGTRLTVV.

The sample holds a few counts of this clonotype. This chain links TRBV12-3 or TRBV12-4 with TRBJ2-7; D may be TRBD1 (7 bases). V shed 7 bases and J shed 5 bases, with 18 bases lying between them. The CDR3 totals 14 residues. In DNA, the CDR3 is TGTGCCAGCAAGGGGGCTGGGACTTGGAACGAGCAGTACTTC. Its translation is CASKGAGTWNEQYF.

The chain couples TRBV28 to TRBJ1-6, with D possibly matching TRBD1 (5 bases). This CDR3 has 13 amino acids. V lost 5 bases, J lost 8 bases, and 10 bases lay in between. Per germline, CDR1 MDHEN and CDR2 SYDVKM. The CDR3 spells CASSRRGHSPLHF. As DNA, the CDR3 is TGTGCCAGCAGTCGAAGGGGCCATTCACCCCTCCACTTT.